The clone carrying this TCR beta chain was counted a few times. Antigen unknown. The sample belongs to a study of cytomegalovirus exposure and HLA in healthy donors. The overall study: An earlier analysis found around 100 million unique TCR beta sequences from approximately 190 million T cells.

Points from the study as a whole: Roughly uniform depth of sequencing across donors was assumed in presence/absence analyses.

V was clipped by 3 bases and J by 9 bases, with 12 bases between them. The CDR3 runs to 13 residues. CDR1 SGHTA and CDR2 FQGNSA come from the germline V gene. In the PCR, 60 Vbeta and 13 Jbeta primers were used. Only in-frame clones appear in the TCRdb table, and some are missing; sequencing was by immunoSEQ multiplex PCR. The sample gives 120,000 to 150,000 clones, 72% of which show up once; around 2.2% is in the top ten. This rearrangement joins TRBV7-2 to TRBJ2-1; D unclear. This TCR derives from a man between 35 and 55 years old in good health and CMV-seronegative. Source material: PBMCs. CDR3 loop: CASSFLSPAEQFF. The CDR3 nucleotides read TGTGCCAGCAGCTTTTTGAGTCCTGCTGAGCAGTTCTTC.